The rows below give T cell receptor beta chains drawn from one sample of a study of T cell repertoires in cytomegalovirus infection. No antigen is known for these receptors. Each CDR3 protein gets one entry after TCRdb re-called the reads with MiXCR. The sample includes some 920,000 distinct CDR3 sequences, approximately 31% of them seen just once. The input for sequencing was cultured CD8+ T cells from PBMCs, taken from culture after CMV antigen stimulation. Every receptor here comes from a human donor in good health (CMV status not recorded). Some clones in this sample may be carry-over from other donors' samples. The CDR3 runs from the conserved cysteine through the conserved F or W. Each record gives: J gene, D gene, clone size, V gene, CDR3 protein, CDR3 DNA. A D gene is named only where the DNA matches it firmly. Size is omitted from some rows. Given values are once, few, many or a class for expanded clones.

TRBJ2-7 NA few TRBV10-3 CAIMGSSYEQYF TGTGCCATCATGGGTAGCTCCTACGAGCAGTACTTC
TRBJ2-1 NA few TRBV27 CASSLLTSSINEQFF TGTGCCAGCAGTCTCCTGACCAGCAGTATCAATGAGCAGTTCTTC
TRBJ2-3 TRBD2 few TRBV20-1 CSARDLAGLGTDTQYF TGCAGTGCTAGAGATTTAGCGGGGTTAGGCACAGATACGCAGTATTTT
TRBJ2-7 NA few TRBV27 CASSEGDSSYEQYF TGTGCCAGCAGCGAGGGGGATAGCTCCTACGAGCAGTACTTC
TRBJ2-1 NA NA TRBV27 CASSFDRGRHEQFF TGTGCCAGCAGTTTCGATAGGGGCCGCCATGAGCAGTTCTTC
TRBJ2-3 TRBD1 many TRBV7-6 CASRTGSTDTQYF TGTGCCAGCAGGACAGGGAGCACAGATACGCAGTATTTT
TRBJ2-5 TRBD2 NA TRBV6-5 CASSYGTTIETQYF TGTGCCAGCAGTTACGGGACTACCATAGAGACCCAGTACTTC
TRBJ1-5 TRBD1 few TRBV6-6 CAGGAGGNQPQHF TGTGCCGGGGGTGCAGGGGGGAATCAGCCCCAGCATTTT
TRBJ2-3 NA few TRBV6-1 CASSEVAFSTDTQYF TGTGCCAGCAGTGAAGTGGCTTTTAGCACAGATACGCAGTATTTT
TRBJ1-5 NA NA TRBV6-6 CASSAPAAGGQPQHF TGTGCCAGCAGTGCCCCCGCGGCCGGCGGACAGCCCCAGCATTTT
TRBJ1-5 TRBD1 NA TRBV27 CASRSQGASNQPQHF TGTGCCAGCAGGTCACAGGGGGCAAGCAATCAGCCCCAGCATTTT
TRBJ1-2 TRBD1 many TRBV7-2 CASSLEPDRVNYGYTF TGTGCCAGCAGCTTAGAACCGGACAGGGTTAACTATGGCTACACCTTC
TRBJ1-3 NA NA TRBV5-1 CASSADRNTIYF TGCGCCAGCAGCGCCGACAGAAACACCATATATTTT
TRBJ2-1 TRBD2 NA TRBV27 CASSYPSEGSGGYNEQFF TGTGCCAGCAGTTATCCCTCGGAGGGTAGCGGGGGCTACAATGAGCAGTTCTTC
TRBJ1-3 NA many TRBV7-9 CASSLTDKGYSGNTIYF TGTGCCAGCAGCTTAACGGACAAGGGGTACTCTGGAAACACCATATATTTT
TRBJ2-3 TRBD2 many TRBV7-2 CASSLWMTSGGASTDTQYF TGTGCCAGCAGCCTATGGATGACTAGCGGGGGGGCTAGCACAGATACGCAGTATTTT
TRBJ1-1 NA few TRBV27 CASGPGGGRQNTEAFF TGTGCCAGCGGCCCGGGGGGGGGGCGGCAAAACACTGAAGCTTTCTTT
TRBJ1-1 NA few TRBV4-1 CASSQDIGFNTEAFF TGCGCCAGCAGCCAAGACATAGGGTTCAACACTGAAGCTTTCTTT
TRBJ2-5 NA NA TRBV12-3/TRBV12-4 CASSSRTEETQYF TGTGCCAGCAGTTCTAGGACAGAAGAGACCCAGTACTTC
TRBJ2-2 NA NA TRBV6-1 CASSEWTDNTGELFF TGTGCCAGCAGTGAATGGACGGATAACACCGGGGAGCTGTTTTTT
TRBJ2-4 NA few TRBV19 CASSNGNIQYF TGTGCCAGTAGTAACGGAAACATTCAGTACTTC
TRBJ2-5 NA NA TRBV2 CASVGTHETQYF TGTGCCAGCGTCGGGACACACGAGACCCAGTACTTC
TRBJ1-1 NA many TRBV7-8 CASSLVEGATEAFF TGTGCCAGCAGTCTAGTTGAAGGGGCCACTGAAGCTTTCTTT
TRBJ2-1 NA NA TRBV2 CASSERRGGTYNEQFF TGTGCCAGCAGTGAACGGCGGGGAGGCACCTACAATGAGCAGTTCTTC
TRBJ2-2 NA few TRBV4-1 CASSQDHMKGPPGELFF TGCGCCAGCAGCCAAGATCATATGAAAGGCCCTCCCGGGGAGCTGTTTTTT
TRBJ2-2 TRBD1 once TRBV11-2 CASSPWDRETGELFF TGTGCCAGCAGCCCCTGGGACAGAGAGACCGGGGAGCTGTTTTTT
TRBJ2-3 NA few TRBV27 CASSPDVGDTQYF TGTGCCAGCAGTCCCGACGTGGGGGATACGCAGTATTTT
TRBJ1-5 TRBD1 NA TRBV6-2/TRBV6-3 CASRTGSPQPQHF TGTGCCAGCCGGACAGGATCCCCTCAGCCCCAGCATTTT
TRBJ2-2 NA NA TRBV7-4 CAVQGRKAYTGELFF TGTGCCGTACAGGGGAGGAAGGCGTACACCGGGGAGCTGTTTTTT
TRBJ1-1 NA many TRBV6-1 CASSGTSVNTEAFF TGTGCCAGCAGTGGGACGTCCGTGAACACTGAAGCTTTCTTT
TRBJ1-1 TRBD1 NA TRBV12-3/TRBV12-4 CASSASTGGTEAFF TGTGCCAGCAGTGCCTCGACAGGGGGGACTGAAGCTTTCTTT
TRBJ1-1 TRBD1 few TRBV6-5 CASSLTQGYEAFF TGTGCCAGCAGTTTGACACAGGGGTATGAAGCTTTCTTT
TRBJ2-3 TRBD2 few TRBV12-5 CASGPGGSTDTQYF TGTGCTAGTGGCCCGGGGGGGAGCACAGATACGCAGTATTTT
TRBJ1-1 NA NA TRBV2 CASMEPGTEAFF TGTGCCAGCATGGAGCCAGGGACTGAAGCTTTCTTT
TRBJ2-1 NA NA TRBV14 CASSQKERWDRTYNEQFF TGTGCCAGCAGCCAAAAGGAAAGGTGGGACCGGACCTACAATGAGCAGTTCTTC
TRBJ2-7 TRBD1 NA TRBV20-1 CSAPLRDSSYEQYF TGCAGTGCTCCCCTCCGGGACAGCTCCTACGAGCAGTACTTC
TRBJ2-3 TRBD2 NA TRBV5-4 CASSPGGLEGLPQYF TGTGCCAGCAGCCCAGGCGGACTAGAGGGCCTTCCGCAGTATTTT
TRBJ2-7 TRBD1 NA TRBV12-3/TRBV12-4 CASSTGGSGYEQYF TGTGCCAGCAGCACAGGGGGCTCGGGCTACGAGCAGTACTTC
TRBJ2-1 NA NA TRBV12-3/TRBV12-4 CVSSLASYNEQFF TGTGTCAGCAGTTTAGCTTCCTACAATGAGCAGTTCTTC
TRBJ1-2 NA NA TRBV7-9 CASSQQDQPQRNYGYTF TGTGCCAGCAGCCAGCAGGACCAGCCCCAGAGGAACTATGGCTACACCTTC
TRBJ2-2 NA NA TRBV20-1 CSARASRWKNTGELFF TGCAGTGCTAGAGCCTCTCGATGGAAGAACACCGGGGAGCTGTTTTTT
TRBJ1-5 NA many TRBV7-9 CASSQHLGSSNQPQHF TGTGCCAGCAGCCAACACCTAGGGTCTAGCAATCAGCCCCAGCATTTT
TRBJ1-6 NA once TRBV25-1 CASTGLKYSPLHF TGTGCCAGCACCGGACTAAAATATTCACCCCTCCACTTT
TRBJ2-3 TRBD2 NA TRBV27 CASSPDPATSGAVTDTQYF TGTGCCAGCAGTCCGGACCCCGCGACTAGCGGGGCTGTCACAGATACGCAGTATTTT
TRBJ1-2 TRBD1 NA TRBV7-3 CASSSPGTGDGCTF TGTGCCAGCAGCTCTCCCGGGACAGGGGATGGCTGCACCTTC
TRBJ1-6 NA NA TRBV20-1 CSARTTYFYNSPLHF TGCAGTGCTAGGACCACTTATTTTTATAATTCACCCCTCCACTTT